This T cell receptor beta chain was sequenced in a study of cytomegalovirus exposure and HLA in healthy donors. Comments on this clone: Its antigen is unknown.

Each donor was healthy, and each was a bone marrow donor. V gave up 4 bases and J gave up 5 bases, with 17 bases separating them. The CDR3 spans 15 residues. Germline V lookup: CDR1 MGHRA, CDR2 YSYEKL. Findings of the study overall: Productive status was seen about 87% or about 30% of the time for most TCR beta V segments in an earlier analysis. Cytomegalovirus association was assigned to around 150 TCR beta chains. It was in a later analysis that TCR association rates were seen to vary by HLA locus, highest for DRB1 and lowest for HLA-C.

The PCR used 60 Vbeta and 13 Jbeta primers. The protocol was immunoSEQ multiplex PCR, while the TCRdb copy is restricted to in-frame clones and leaves out a portion. This sample has some 150,000 clones, with around a tenth found just once. V usage is TRBV4-1 and J usage is TRBJ1-2; maybe TRBD1 (5 bases). The TCR sequence derives from a male donor in good health and CMV-seronegative. The sequenced sample was PBMCs. Here the CDR3 DNA reads TGCGCCAGCAGCCCGTCTGTAGTACAGGATTATGGCTACACCTTC. It yields the protein CASSPSVVQDYGYTF.